These 28 T cell receptor beta chains were sequenced from one sample in a study of T cell repertoires in cytomegalovirus infection. TCRdb reanalysed the reads using MiXCR and keeps one entry per CDR3 protein. Among some 130,000 distinct CDR3 sequences listed, less than 9.5% were seen once. The sequenced material came from PBMCs. These receptors were collected from a human donor in good health (CMV status not recorded). Some clones in this sample may be carry-over from other donors' samples.

This clonotype appeared many times. The rearrangement links TRBV14 to TRBJ1-6, with D hard to call. Germline V CDR1 and CDR2: SGHDN, FVKESK. This CDR3 is built from 13 residues. Deletions cut 4 bases from V and 11 bases from J, with 12 bases between. Here the CDR3 reads CASSLSHQTPLHF. The CDR3 DNA is TGTGCCAGCAGCCTATCCCACCAGACACCCCTCCACTTT.

This clonotype has a count of ten or more. The chain's CDR3 is CASSSSAASGPYEQYF. Here the CDR3 DNA reads TGTGCCAGCAGCTCCAGCGCGGCCTCAGGACCCTACGAGCAGTACTTC. The rearrangement joins TRBV28 to TRBJ2-7; D is uncertain. Germline V gene lookup returns CDR1 MDHEN and CDR2 SYDVKM. The CDR3 has 16 amino acids. V dropped 6 bases and J dropped 2 bases, with 20 bases sitting between them.

This clonotype was seen ten or more times. This chain joins TRBV7-9 and TRBJ1-1; D possibly corresponds to TRBD1 (5 bases). CDR3 length equals 14 residues. Germline lookup yields CDR1 SEHNR and CDR2 FQNEAQ (reference sequence). The V and J ends lost 1 base and 4 bases respectively, with 10 bases between them. CDR3: CASSLDGGGTEAFF. CDR3 coding DNA: TGTGCCAGCAGCTTAGACGGGGGAGGCACTGAAGCTTTCTTT.

Only a few counts were recorded for this clonotype. This chain uses TRBV20-1 with TRBJ2-5; no reliable D call. Germline CDR1 reads DFQATT; CDR2 reads SNEGSKA (reference sequence). CDR3 length: 12 amino acids. Trimming shortened V by 6 bases and J by 2 bases, and 10 bases separated the two germline ends. The CDR3, as DNA: TGCAGTGCCAAAGGATGGCAAGAGACCCAGTACTTC. Translating gives CSAKGWQETQYF.

The sample holds many counts of this clonotype. This chain links TRBV6-5 with TRBJ1-2; 10 nucleotides match TRBD1. Germline CDR1 reads MNHEY; CDR2 reads SVGAGI. The CDR3 consists of 15 residues. The junction had 7 bases not matched to a gene; V was cut back by 5 bases and J by 4 bases. The CDR3: CASSPGTGALYGYTF. CDR3 in DNA: TGTGCCAGCAGTCCCGGGACAGGGGCCCTCTATGGCTACACCTTC.

As concerns this clonotype: A read error is possible here, since a much larger clone lies one base away. Lacking the conserved final phenylalanine or tryptophan, this CDR3 likely reflects a read error. In DNA, the CDR3 is TGCGCCAGCAGCTTAACCGACAGGGACGAGCAGTACATC. This encodes CASSLTDRDEQYI. This sequence joins TRBV5-1 and TRBJ2-7; 7 positions match TRBD1. The CDR3 contains 13 residues. Germline assignment: CDR1 SGHRS and CDR2 YFSETQ. V was pared by 2 bases and J by 5 bases, with 4 bases of the junction left unmatched.

This clonotype showed up many times. The chain uses TRBV20-1 and TRBJ2-3; 8 nucleotides align to TRBD1. The germline V gene encodes CDR1 DFQATT and CDR2 SNEGSKA (reference sequence). This CDR3 is 18 amino acids long. Trimming cost V 5 bases and J 0 bases; bases outside gene matches: 16. CDR3 sequence (DNA): TGCAGTGCTCCCGGGCGACAGGGGAGCCGCATAAGCACAGATACGCAGTATTTT. It encodes CSAPGRQGSRISTDTQYF.

This clonotype was found many times. The V and J genes are TRBV5-1 and TRBJ2-7; 10 bases fit TRBD2. J was trimmed by 8 bases and V by 0 bases; bases with no gene match: 5. This CDR3 spans 14 amino acids. Germline assignment: CDR1 SGHRS and CDR2 YFSETQ. The CDR3 sequence: CASSLVASGGQQYF. In DNA, the CDR3 is TGCGCCAGCAGCTTGGTAGCTAGCGGGGGCCAGCAGTACTTC.

The CDR3 is CASSSGTGGYGYTF. CDR3 nucleotide sequence: TGTGCCAGCAGCTCCGGGACAGGGGGCTATGGCTACACCTTC. The chain carries TRBV13 and TRBJ1-2; 11 bases fit TRBD1. The CDR3 spans 14 residues. V trimming: 4 bases; J trimming: 4 bases; junction bases outside the gene matches: 2. The germline V gene has CDR1 PRHDT and CDR2 FYEKMQ (reference sequence).

Here the CDR3 reads CSANRATYEQYF. CDR3 coding DNA: TGCAGTGCTAACAGGGCGACCTACGAGCAGTACTTC. The chain carries TRBV20-1 and TRBJ2-7; D might be TRBD1 (6 bases). V was clipped by 4 bases and J by 2 bases, with 9 bases between them. The CDR3 runs 12 residues. Germline assignment: CDR1 DFQATT and CDR2 SNEGSKA (reference sequence).

Only a few counts were recorded for this clonotype. The chain has TRBV7-2 and TRBJ2-1, with 14 nucleotides matching TRBD2. J gave up 1 base and V 5 bases, and 7 bases lay outside the gene matches. This CDR3 contains 18 residues. Looked up from germline, CDR1 is SGHTA and CDR2 is FQGNSA. The CDR3: CASSQMGLAGDSYNEQFF. CDR3 nucleotides: TGTGCCAGCAGCCAAATGGGACTAGCGGGGGATTCCTACAATGAGCAGTTCTTC.

This clonotype was seen ten or more times. The chain carries TRBV9 and TRBJ2-1; D may be TRBD2 (5 bases). Trimming removed 0 bases at V and 6 bases at J, with 10 bases between. Looked up from germline, CDR1 is SGDLS and CDR2 is YYNGEE. The CDR3 length is 14 residues. The CDR3 nucleotides read TGTGCCAGCAGCGTAGGGACTCCTGGCAATGAGCAGTTCTTC. It translates to CASSVGTPGNEQFF.

This clonotype was counted only a few times. The chain has TRBV20-1 and TRBJ2-5, with D tentatively TRBD1 (5 bases). Trimming stripped 1 base from V and 2 bases from J, with 11 bases between. This CDR3 contains 14 residues. Per germline, CDR1 DFQATT and CDR2 SNEGSKA (reference sequence). The CDR3 protein is CSARVIGVQETQYF. As DNA, the CDR3 is TGCAGTGCTAGAGTGATAGGGGTACAAGAGACCCAGTACTTC.

This clonotype was seen repeatedly, ten times or more. The V gene is TRBV2, the J gene TRBJ2-3; TRBD2 matches 7 bases. Germline lookup yields CDR1 SNHLY and CDR2 FYNNEI. The J segment lost 5 bases and the V segment lost 6 bases, leaving 5 bases of the junction unmatched. The CDR3 consists of 13 residues. Here the CDR3 DNA reads TGTGCCAGCAGACTCGGACTAGAAGATACGCAGTATTTT. Translated: CASRLGLEDTQYF.

This clonotype was picked up many times. This rearrangement joins TRBV10-3 to TRBJ1-2; possible D gene TRBD1, 6 bases. V was cut by 8 bases and J by 2 bases, with 12 bases left in between. This CDR3 is 13 amino acids long. Per germline, CDR1 ENHRY and CDR2 SYGVKD. Here the CDR3 DNA reads TGTGCCATCCAACCGGGGACAAACTATGGCTACACCTTC. Encoded protein: CAIQPGTNYGYTF.

A few counts support this clonotype. The V gene is TRBV20-1, the J gene TRBJ1-3, with D tentatively TRBD1 (6 bases). Trimming pared 0 bases from V and 2 bases from J, leaving 11 bases between. The CDR3 loop spans 15 amino acids. Germline V gene data show CDR1 as DFQATT and CDR2 as SNEGSKA (reference sequence). CDR3 amino acids: CSARDAGTTGNTIYF. The CDR3 nucleotides are TGCAGTGCTAGAGATGCCGGGACAACTGGAAACACCATATATTTT.

This clonotype was counted ten times or more. The chain links TRBV7-2 to TRBJ2-7; D remains unclear. Deletions cut 5 bases from V and 1 base from J, with 12 bases between. Looked up from germline, CDR1 is SGHTA and CDR2 is FQGNSA. The length of the CDR3 is 14 residues. Here the CDR3 DNA reads TGTGCCAGCAGCCCTTCTCATATTTCCTACGAGCAGTACTTC. Amino acids: CASSPSHISYEQYF.

The table lists this clonotype with many counts. This chain joins TRBV7-2 and TRBJ2-5, with a weak D call TRBD2 (6 bases). This CDR3 spans 13 amino acids. The V end was cut by 4 bases, the J end by 3 bases, with 9 bases between. CDR1 is SGHTA and CDR2 is FQGNSA in the germline V gene. The CDR3 DNA reads TGTGCCAGCAGCTGGCAGCGGGAAGAGACCCAGTACTTC. It translates to CASSWQREETQYF.

This clonotype was counted only a few times. V and J are TRBV15 and TRBJ2-2; either TRBD1 or TRBD2 may supply D (5 bases each). Germline V lookup: CDR1 LNHNV, CDR2 YYDKDF (reference sequence). This CDR3 contains 18 residues. V lost 4 bases and J lost 5, with 23 bases in between. The CDR3: CATSTISDRDQITGELFF. The DNA of the CDR3 is TGTGCCACCAGCACGATTTCAGACCGGGACCAGATTACCGGGGAGCTGTTTTTT.

This clonotype occurred many times. The rearrangement links TRBV7-9 to TRBJ1-3; D is unclear. The V gene's germline CDR1 is SEHNR and CDR2 FQNEAQ (reference sequence). The CDR3 is 15 amino acids. V lost 4 bases and J lost 1, with 11 bases in between. The CDR3 sequence: CASSSVIGSGNTIYF. In DNA form, the CDR3 reads TGTGCCAGCAGCTCTGTAATAGGGTCTGGAAACACCATATATTTT.

The gene calls are TRBV7-2 and TRBJ1-1; D gene ambiguous. Germline CDR1 is SGHTA and CDR2 is FQGNSA. The CDR3 has 14 residues. Between the trimmed V and J ends, which lost 2 bases and 1 base, there was a span of 8 bases. Written as DNA, the CDR3 is TGTGCCAGCAGCTTATTATCAAGGAACACTGAAGCTTTCTTT. Its protein product is CASSLLSRNTEAFF.

This clonotype was found many times. The V and J genes are TRBV6-2 or TRBV6-3 and TRBJ1-5, with 8 bases that match TRBD1. This CDR3 is built from 16 residues. From germline, CDR1 is MNHEY and CDR2 SVGEGT. The trim removed 2 bases at V and 2 bases at J, leaving 5 bases unmatched. The CDR3 sequence: CASSYDRGRGNQPQHF. DNA for the CDR3: TGTGCCAGCAGTTACGACAGGGGCAGGGGCAATCAGCCCCAGCATTTT.

This clonotype has ten or more counts. The chain combines TRBV2 with TRBJ2-7; maybe TRBD2 (6 bases). The V end was cut by 9 bases, the J end by 0 bases, with 12 bases between. Germline values: CDR1 SNHLY, CDR2 FYNNEI. This CDR3 region has 13 residues. The CDR3 loop is CARSGESSYEQYF. The CDR3 DNA is TGTGCCAGGTCGGGGGAAAGCTCCTACGAGCAGTACTTC.

CDR3 region: CASSVGQIHYGYTF. CDR3 coding DNA: TGTGCCAGCAGCGTGGGACAGATTCACTATGGCTACACCTTC. The chain employs TRBV3-1 and TRBJ1-2; TRBD1 matches at 7 bases. Germline CDR1 LGHDT, CDR2 YNNKEL (reference sequence). This CDR3 comprises 14 residues. V was pared by 5 bases and J by 3 bases, with 6 bases of the junction left unmatched.

V is TRBV20-1 and J is TRBJ1-2, with D unclear. Trimming took off 3 bases at V and 4 bases at J, with 6 bases between the two ends. The CDR3 loop spans 11 amino acids. CDR1 DFQATT and CDR2 SNEGSKA come from the germline V gene (reference sequence). This CDR3 is CSASPSYGYTF. CDR3 sequence (DNA): TGCAGTGCTAGTCCGAGCTATGGCTACACCTTC.

This clonotype was counted a few times. The chain is built from TRBV11-2 and TRBJ2-2; TRBD2 aligns across 8 bases. The CDR3 totals 15 residues. Germline V CDR1 and CDR2: SGHAT, FQNNGV. Losses at the gene ends were 6 bases for V and 6 bases for J; bases not matched to a gene: 9. The CDR3 nucleotides read TGTGCCAGCAGTTTTCAGCGGGGGAGGGCCGGGGAGCTGTTTTTT. This codes for CASSFQRGRAGELFF.

This clonotype was seen only a few times. A read error may be the cause here, since a much bigger clone is one base away. CDR3 protein: CASSLSAMAQYF. Here the CDR3 DNA reads TGTGCCAGCAGCTTATCAGCGATGGCCCAGTACTTC. The chain employs TRBV7-9 and TRBJ2-5; D gene unclear. Germline V gives CDR1 SEHNR, CDR2 FQNEAQ (reference sequence). The V and J ends lost 2 bases and 9 bases respectively, with 10 bases between them. The CDR3 totals 12 residues.

This clonotype was detected only a few times. This sequence joins TRBV20-1 and TRBJ2-7; D perhaps matches TRBD2 (5 bases). Germline V gene data show CDR1 as DFQATT and CDR2 as SNEGSKA (reference sequence). There are 11 residues in the CDR3. V was pared by 2 bases and J by 9 bases, with 11 bases between. The CDR3, as DNA: TGCAGTGCTAGATGGGGAGAGGGGCAGTACTTC. Encoded protein: CSARWGEGQYF.